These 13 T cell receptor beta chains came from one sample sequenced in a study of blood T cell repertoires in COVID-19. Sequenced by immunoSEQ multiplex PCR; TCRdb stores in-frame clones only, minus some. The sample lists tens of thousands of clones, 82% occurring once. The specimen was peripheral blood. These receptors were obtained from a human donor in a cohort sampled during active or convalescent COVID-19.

The CDR3 reads CASSFYSTDTQYF. CDR3 nucleotide sequence: TGTGCCAGCAGCTTTTATAGCACAGATACGCAGTATTTT. This chain links TRBV11-2 with TRBJ2-3; D uncertain. With 3 bases removed from V and 0 bases from J, the gap between germline ends came to 4 bases. CDR3 length equals 13 residues. Germline CDR1 reads SGHAT; CDR2 reads FQNNGV.

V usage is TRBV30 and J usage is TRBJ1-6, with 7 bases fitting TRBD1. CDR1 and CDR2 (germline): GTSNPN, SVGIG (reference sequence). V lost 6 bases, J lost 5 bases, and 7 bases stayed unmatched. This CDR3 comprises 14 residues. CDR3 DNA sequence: TGTGCCTGCCAGTCCGGGACAGATAATTCACCCCTCCACTTT. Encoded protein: CACQSGTDNSPLHF.

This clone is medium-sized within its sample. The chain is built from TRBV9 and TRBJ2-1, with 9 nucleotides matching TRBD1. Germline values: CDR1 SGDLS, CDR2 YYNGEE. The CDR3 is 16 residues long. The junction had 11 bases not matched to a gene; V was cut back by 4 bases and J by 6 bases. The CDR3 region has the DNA TGTGCCAGCAGCCAACCCTCACAGGGGGCGAGCAATGAGCAGTTCTTC. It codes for CASSQPSQGASNEQFF.

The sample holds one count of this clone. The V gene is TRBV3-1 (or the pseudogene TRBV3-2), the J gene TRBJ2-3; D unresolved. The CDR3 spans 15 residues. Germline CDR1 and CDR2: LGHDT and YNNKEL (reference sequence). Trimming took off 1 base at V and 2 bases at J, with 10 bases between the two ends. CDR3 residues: CASSQGPLATDTQYF. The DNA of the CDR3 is TGTGCCAGCAGCCAAGGCCCTTTGGCCACAGATACGCAGTATTTT.

The CDR3 DNA reads TGTGCCAGCAGCGCCGGACAGGGGGCGCTTCTTACGCAGTATTTT. It translates to CASSAGQGALLTQYF. The chain combines TRBV5-4 with TRBJ2-3; 11 nucleotides align to TRBD1. This CDR3 contains 15 residues. With 4 bases clipped from V and 8 bases from J, the junction kept 9 bases outside the gene matches. CDR1 is SGHNT and CDR2 is YYREEE in the germline V gene (reference sequence).

CDR3 loop: CASSQVKAQRNSPLHF. The CDR3 bases are TGCGCCAGCAGCCAAGTAAAGGCTCAGAGGAATTCACCCCTCCACTTT. The rearrangement links TRBV4-3 to TRBJ1-6; no clear D. This CDR3 spans 16 amino acids. V shed 1 base and J shed 7 bases, with 14 bases lying between them. Looked up from germline, CDR1 is LGHNA and CDR2 is YSLEER.

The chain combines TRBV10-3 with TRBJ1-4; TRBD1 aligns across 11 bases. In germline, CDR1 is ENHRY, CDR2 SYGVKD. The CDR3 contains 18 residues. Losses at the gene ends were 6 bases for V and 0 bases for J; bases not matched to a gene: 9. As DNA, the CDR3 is TGTGCCATCAGCCCAGGACAGGGGGCCCCAGCAACTAATGAAAAACTGTTTTTT. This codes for CAISPGQGAPATNEKLFF.

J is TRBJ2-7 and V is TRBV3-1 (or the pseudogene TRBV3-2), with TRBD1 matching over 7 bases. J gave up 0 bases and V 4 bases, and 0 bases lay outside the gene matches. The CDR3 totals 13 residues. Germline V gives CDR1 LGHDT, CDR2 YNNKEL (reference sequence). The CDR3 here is CASSRQGSYEQYF. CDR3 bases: TGTGCCAGCAGCCGACAGGGCTCCTACGAGCAGTACTTC.

In DNA, the CDR3 is TGCAGCGTGTCGGGGACAGTGATTGAAGCTTTCTTT. Translating gives CSVSGTVIEAFF. V gene TRBV29-1 combines with J gene TRBJ1-1; 7 bases map to TRBD1. V shed 6 bases and J 7 bases; nucleotides not matched to a gene: 8. CDR1 and CDR2 (germline): SQVTM, ANQGSEA. There are 12 residues in the CDR3.

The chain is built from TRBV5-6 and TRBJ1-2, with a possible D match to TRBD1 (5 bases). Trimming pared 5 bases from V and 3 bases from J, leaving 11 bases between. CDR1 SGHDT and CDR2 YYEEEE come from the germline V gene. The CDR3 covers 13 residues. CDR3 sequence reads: CASRGGPYYGYTF. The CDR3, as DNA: TGTGCCAGCAGGGGGGGACCGTACTATGGCTACACCTTC.

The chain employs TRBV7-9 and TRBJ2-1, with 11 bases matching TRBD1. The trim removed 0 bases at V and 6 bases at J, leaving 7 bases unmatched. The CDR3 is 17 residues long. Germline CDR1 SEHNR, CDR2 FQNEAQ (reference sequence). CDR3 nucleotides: TGTGCCAGCAGCTTAGCATGGACAGGGGGCGCCTCCAATGAGCAGTTCTTC. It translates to CASSLAWTGGASNEQFF.

CDR3 sequence reads: CASSLTTPQETQYF. CDR3 DNA sequence: TGTGCCAGCAGCTTAACGACTCCTCAAGAGACCCAGTACTTC. The genes are TRBV7-8 and TRBJ2-5, with D uncertain. The CDR3 spans 14 residues. Trimming removed 2 bases from V and 2 bases from J, with 9 bases in between. Germline assignment: CDR1 SGHVS and CDR2 FQNEAQ.

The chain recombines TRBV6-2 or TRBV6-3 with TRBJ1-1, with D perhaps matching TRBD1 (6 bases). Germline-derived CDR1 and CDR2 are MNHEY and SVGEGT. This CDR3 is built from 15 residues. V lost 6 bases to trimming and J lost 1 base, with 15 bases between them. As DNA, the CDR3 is TGTGCCAGCAGCCCCTGGACAGCAGAGAACACTGAAGCTTTCTTT. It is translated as CASSPWTAENTEAFF.